Here is one T cell receptor (beta chain) with its context. Its antigen is undetermined. CD45RO-CCR7+CD27+CD95- characterized naive CD8+ T cells. This sample stems from a study of CXCR3-negative and CXCR3-positive naive CD8 T cells. General observations from the study: The authors found comparable surface CD5 between naive subsets and inferred TCR strength from TRB CDR3 properties. Higher TRB CDR3 hydrophobicity marked CXCR3-positive naive cells relative to CXCR3-negative naive cells. The level of CXCR3 expression partially decreased after cryopreservation; the majority of assays used fresh PBMCs.

Carrying UMI labels, the TRB cDNA libraries were prepared through 5' RACE. One entry per CDR3 protein, without DNA, is what TCRdb gives after re-calling the 5' RACE reads. The table lists some 100,000 distinct CDR3 sequences. Sequenced material: naive CXCR3+ CD8+ T cells from blood. The subset denotes: CD45RO-CCR7+CD27+CD95- naive CD8+ T cells expressing CXCR3 (TNR3+). This TCR came from a human donor in good health. Some clones in this sample may be carry-over from other donors' samples.

This CDR3 reads CASRTVGEKLFF. The V gene is TRBV6-5, the J gene TRBJ1-4. Germline CDR1 reads MNHEY; CDR2 reads SVGAGI. This CDR3 spans 12 amino acids.